This T cell receptor (beta chain) was identified in a study of neurological immune-mediated disorders (dated by TCRdb to about 2019). Background on the whole study: Among the approximately 35 multiple sclerosis patients, relapsing-remitting MS was present in some 31 and secondary progressive MS was present in 3. Alongside PBMC samples, the set of around 99 TCR-beta libraries contained longitudinal samples, technical triplicates, and paired CD4+ and CD8+ T-cell subsets that had been sorted. Peripheral blood TCR-beta repertoires from patients with HTLV-I-associated myelopathy (HAM/TSP), patients with multiple sclerosis, and healthy controls were compared in the study using UMI-based sequencing. The cohort comprised about 70 subjects: around 15 HAM/TSP patients, some 34 multiple sclerosis patients and around 20 healthy controls. General findings and caveats noted by the study authors: In phylogenetic analysis, the repertoires of 18 of 34 MS patients grouped into a cluster of related CDR3 sequences, which suggests a possible signature at the repertoire level. No association of the MS cluster with clinical or MRI features was observed, and the need for larger cohorts was stated by the authors. TCR clonal expansion was highest in HAM/TSP patients and lowest in MS patients, with MS patients falling below even healthy controls. Expanded clones from different subjects shared no identical CDR3 amino acid sequences, which suggests that TCR-beta repertoires were private in all groups.

Libraries from unsorted PBMCs were made from 2 million PBMCs kept in RNAlater at -80 degrees C until RNA extraction. The multiple sclerosis patients were enrolled in a US clinical protocol that evaluated disease progression with magnetic resonance imaging. Peripheral blood underwent Ficoll-Hypaque density gradient centrifugation to isolate PBMCs, which were then cryopreserved in liquid nitrogen. cDNA synthesis used template-switch 5'RACE with a primer carrying a 10-nucleotide random unique molecular identifier tagging each TCR transcript. Over 180 million TCR-beta sequences, covering 15-18 subjects, were produced in each sequencing run. The RNeasy kit was used to extract total RNA. TCR-beta VDJ regions were amplified with primers for the TCR constant region and the 5'RACE anchor, using the KAPA Real-time Library Amplification kit. Sample indexes and Illumina adaptors were added in a first PCR, after which library yield was increased in a second PCR. After Ampure bead purification, the TCR product of roughly 650 bp was size-selected on a 2% E-gel SizeSelection system. Before pooling, library quality was checked on a Bioanalyzer, concentration was measured with Qubit, and libraries were quantified with the Kapa Library Quantification kit. Paired-end 2 x 150 bp sequencing of the libraries was performed on an Illumina HiSeq 2500. To increase sequence diversity, about 25-31% phiX was spiked into each library pool. As for how the authors treated the data: Quality-filtered reads were processed with the UMI-based MiGEC pipeline, which removed over 75% of raw TCR sequences during error correction. VDJ genes were aligned to IMGT germline references, and each clonotype was defined by a unique CDR3 amino acid sequence together with V-J genes. Clonal expansion, Shannon diversity, and CDR3 relatedness (CalcPairwiseDistances, ClusterSamples) were evaluated with VDJtools, and phylogenetic trees were built with CLCbio workbench. Clones with at least 8 unique UMIs were defined as expanded, with this threshold being based on coefficient-of-variation modelling across technical triplicates. TCRdb reprocessed the public reads (quality trimming at Q25 with fastp, clone calling with MiXCR) and kept in-frame beta chains. Rows are combined by CDR3 protein, so each entry shows the most common genes and DNA. These V and J calls originate from TCRdb's pipeline instead of the authors' own analysis. The sample table contains about 95,000 distinct CDR3 sequences; only one count was recorded for 3% to 4.5% of them. Under 6.5% of the sample goes to the ten largest clones.

This clonotype was seen many times. The clone's antigen remains unknown. The record has no base qualities; no much larger clone is one base away. According to the germline V gene, CDR1 reads SGHAT and CDR2 reads FQNNGV. V trim: 5 bases; J trim: 4 bases; unmatched bases: 5. CDR3 length: 14 amino acids, cysteine to phenylalanine. Only the CDR3 portion is preserved as DNA: 42 bases, with reading frame beginning at the first base. The sequence came from a woman aged 18-30 years with multiple sclerosis. The sequenced sample consisted of PBMCs. The V gene is TRBV11-2 and the J gene is TRBJ1-2; TRBD1 lines up with 9 middle nucleotides. Here is the DNA: TGTGCCAGCAGCCTCGGGACAGGGATCTATGGCTACACCTTC. Its translation reads: CASSLGTGIYGYTF.